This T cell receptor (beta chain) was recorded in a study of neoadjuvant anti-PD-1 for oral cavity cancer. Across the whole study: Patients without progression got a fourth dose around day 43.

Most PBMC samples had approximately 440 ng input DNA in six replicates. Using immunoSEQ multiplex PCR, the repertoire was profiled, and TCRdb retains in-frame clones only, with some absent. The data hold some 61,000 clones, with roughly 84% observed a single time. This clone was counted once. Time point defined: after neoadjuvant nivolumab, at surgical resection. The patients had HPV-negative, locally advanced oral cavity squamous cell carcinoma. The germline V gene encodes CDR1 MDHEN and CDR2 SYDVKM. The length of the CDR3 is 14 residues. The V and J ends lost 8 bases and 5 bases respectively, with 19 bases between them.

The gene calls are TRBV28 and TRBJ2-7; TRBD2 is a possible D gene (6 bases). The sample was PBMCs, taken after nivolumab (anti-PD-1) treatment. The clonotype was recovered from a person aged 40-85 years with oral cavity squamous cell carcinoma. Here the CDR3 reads CASALGTLPHEQYF. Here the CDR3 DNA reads TGTGCCAGCGCCTTGGGGACTCTCCCCCACGAGCAGTACTTC.